Listed here are 29 T cell receptor beta chains from one sample, sequenced in a study of T-cell memory formation after mild COVID-19. Each CDR3 protein gets one entry after TCRdb re-called the 5' RACE reads with MiXCR. The table shows hundreds of thousands of distinct CDR3 sequences, with roughly 14% occurring only once. Sequenced: PBMCs or a T cell subset sorted from them (not recorded which). These receptors all stem from a man between 18 and 29 years old who had mild COVID-19 (a few samples of this study predate the infection). Cell type and time point are not known.

This clonotype appeared a few times. The chain carries TRBV5-1 and TRBJ1-5; perhaps TRBD1 as D (6 bases). The CDR3 runs 14 residues. Germline V gene data show CDR1 as SGHRS and CDR2 as YFSETQ. V dropped 2 bases and J dropped 6 bases, with 12 bases sitting between them. This CDR3 reads CASSFTGLGQPQHF. Here the CDR3 DNA reads TGCGCCAGCAGCTTCACAGGGCTTGGTCAGCCCCAGCATTTT.

This rearrangement joins TRBV14 to TRBJ2-3; 10 bases agree with TRBD2. V was pared by 4 bases and J by 2 bases, with 9 bases of the junction left unmatched. Per germline, CDR1 SGHDN and CDR2 FVKESK. The CDR3 covers 17 residues. DNA of the CDR3: TGTGCCAGCAGCCTACGGACTAGCGGCAGGAACACAGATACGCAGTATTTT. Translated, it gives CASSLRTSGRNTDTQYF.

In this sample, this clonotype turned up a few times. The V gene is TRBV15, the J gene TRBJ2-2; 8 bases match TRBD1. Unmatched junction bases numbered 9, after V lost 3 bases and J lost 6 bases. The germline V gene encodes CDR1 LNHNV and CDR2 YYDKDF (reference sequence). The CDR3 runs 16 residues. CDR3 sequence (DNA): TGTGCCACCAGCAGTCGACAGGGGAAGTTGGCCGGGGAGCTGTTTTTT. It yields the protein CATSSRQGKLAGELFF.

This clonotype was observed a handful of times. The J gene is TRBJ2-5, the V gene TRBV3-1; D not resolved. This CDR3 spans 15 amino acids. Trimming stripped 4 bases from V and 0 bases from J, with 12 bases between. From germline, CDR1 is LGHDT and CDR2 YNNKEL (reference sequence). CDR3 sequence reads: CASSPRRWNQETQYF. The CDR3 region has the DNA TGTGCCAGCAGCCCACGACGGTGGAACCAAGAGACCCAGTACTTC.

This clonotype was found many times. The rearrangement joins TRBV7-2 to TRBJ2-7, with D unclear. The germline CDR1 and CDR2 sequences are SGHTA and FQGNSA. The CDR3 runs to 15 residues. V was trimmed by 6 bases and J by 4 bases, leaving 19 bases between them. The CDR3 sequence is CASSPTGPPVYEQYF. The CDR3 DNA sequence: TGTGCCAGCAGTCCAACCGGGCCGCCCGTATACGAGCAGTACTTC.

This clonotype was counted a few times. V and J are TRBV11-2 and TRBJ2-3, with a possible D match to TRBD2 (5 bases). The length of the CDR3 is 18 residues. Trimming took 2 bases from V and 6 from J, leaving 24 bases between them. Germline V gene sequence: CDR1 SGHAT, CDR2 FQNNGV. CDR3 amino acids: CASSLIGRRALLVDTQYF. The CDR3, as DNA: TGTGCCAGCAGCTTAATCGGTAGGCGGGCTCTCCTCGTTGATACGCAGTATTTT.

The CDR3 coding sequence is TGTGCCAGCATCGAATGGACAGGGGGTTTAGAGACCCAGTACTTC. Protein sequence: CASIEWTGGLETQYF. The chain joins TRBV6-5 to TRBJ2-5, with TRBD1 identical over 10 bases. V gave up 7 bases and J gave up 4 bases; unmatched junction bases: 9. The CDR3 length is 15 residues. The V gene's germline CDR1 is MNHEY and CDR2 SVGAGI.

This clonotype occurred a few times. This chain joins TRBV6-1 and TRBJ2-2, with D possibly matching TRBD2 (6 bases). This CDR3 spans 15 amino acids. Deletions cut 6 bases from V and 4 bases from J, with 15 bases between. CDR1 is MNHNS, CDR2 SASEGT, per germline. The DNA of the CDR3 is TGTGCCAGCAGGGACGGGGGATGGGGCACCGGGGAGCTGTTTTTT. Its translation is CASRDGGWGTGELFF.

J is TRBJ2-7 and V is TRBV5-1; D not resolved. This CDR3 spans 13 amino acids. CDR1 and CDR2 from the germline V gene are SGHRS and YFSETQ. The ends were cut back, 5 bases at V and 3 bases at J, with 12 bases in the middle. CDR3 region: CASSRTDFYEQYF. Written as DNA, the CDR3 is TGCGCCAGCAGTCGGACGGATTTCTACGAGCAGTACTTC.

At least ten counts were recorded for this clonotype. This chain uses TRBV7-3 with TRBJ2-5; the match to TRBD2 covers 7 bases. The CDR3 loop spans 13 amino acids. The J segment lost 5 bases and the V segment lost 5 bases, leaving 5 bases of the junction unmatched. Germline-derived CDR1 and CDR2 are SGHTA and FQGTGA. The CDR3 sequence is CASSLREGETQYF. As DNA, the CDR3 is TGTGCCAGCAGCCTCAGGGAGGGGGAGACCCAGTACTTC.

This clonotype showed up just a few times. The genes are TRBV5-1 and TRBJ2-3, with 7 bases that match TRBD2. The CDR3 totals 16 residues. Per the germline V gene, CDR1 is SGHRS and CDR2 is YFSETQ. V lost 0 bases and J lost 3; bases outside the gene matches: 7. In nucleotides, the CDR3 is TGCGCCAGCAGCTTGGCCTCGGGGAGGGCAACAGATACGCAGTATTTT. Translation gives CASSLASGRATDTQYF.

This chain connects TRBV5-7 to TRBJ2-5; tentatively, D is TRBD1 (5 bases). TRBV5-7 falls under the ORF class, with uncertain function. This CDR3 comprises 17 residues. V was pared by 0 bases and J by 0 bases, with 15 bases between. This chain's CDR3 is CASSLARARWYQETQYF. DNA for the CDR3: TGTGCCAGCAGCTTGGCCAGGGCCCGTTGGTACCAAGAGACCCAGTACTTC.

The chain is built from TRBV7-2 and TRBJ1-5; D call uncertain. The germline V gene has CDR1 SGHTA and CDR2 FQGNSA. The CDR3 is 14 amino acids. Trimming took 5 bases from V and 4 from J, leaving 12 bases between them. Written as DNA, the CDR3 is TGTGCCAGCAGCCCCCGGACGGGAAATCAGCCCCAGCATTTT. It codes for CASSPRTGNQPQHF.

This clonotype has ten or more counts. The V gene is TRBV9, the J gene TRBJ1-1, with D possibly TRBD1 on 6 matching bases. Trimming removed 4 bases from V and 5 bases from J, with 15 bases in between. Germline V gene data show CDR1 as SGDLS and CDR2 as YYNGEE. The CDR3 has 14 residues. The CDR3 loop reads CASSLGGRGTEAFF. The CDR3 coding sequence is TGTGCCAGCAGCCTCGGGGGGAGGGGGACTGAAGCTTTCTTT.

Only a few counts were recorded for this clonotype. The chain combines TRBV7-9 with TRBJ2-5; maybe TRBD2 (7 bases). The germline CDR1 and CDR2 sequences are SEHNR and FQNEAQ (reference sequence). The V end was cut by 8 bases, the J end by 4 bases, with 17 bases between. The CDR3 totals 14 residues. The CDR3 here is CASAQRGATETQYF. The CDR3 coding sequence is TGTGCCAGCGCCCAACGGGGGGCGACAGAGACCCAGTACTTC.

The rearrangement uses TRBV24-1 and TRBJ1-1; a weak D match, TRBD1 (6 bases). Germline loops: CDR1 KGHDR, CDR2 SFDVKD. The CDR3 sequence is 17 residues long. With 8 bases removed from V and 3 bases from J, the gap between germline ends came to 24 bases. The chain's CDR3 is CATTGGALQGADTEAFF. The CDR3 bases are TGTGCCACCACCGGGGGGGCGCTACAGGGCGCAGACACTGAAGCTTTCTTT.

This chain connects TRBV20-1 to TRBJ1-2; D may be TRBD1 (6 bases). The germline gives CDR1 DFQATT, CDR2 SNEGSKA (reference sequence). This CDR3 has 13 residues. Trimming shortened V by 4 bases and J by 4 bases, and 13 bases separated the two germline ends. The CDR3 loop reads CSANSARGYGYTF. The DNA for the CDR3 is TGCAGTGCTAACTCCGCCAGGGGCTATGGCTACACCTTC.

This clonotype was detected only a few times. The chain has TRBV4-2 and TRBJ2-1, with 8 bases matching TRBD2. Germline CDR1 and CDR2: LGHNA and YNFKEQ. The CDR3 length is 13 residues. Trimming cost V 4 bases and J 7 bases; bases outside gene matches: 3. The CDR3 is CASSPPSGNEQFF. DNA of the CDR3: TGTGCCAGCAGCCCCCCTAGCGGGAATGAGCAGTTCTTC.

This clonotype occurred many times. The rearrangement uses TRBV18 and TRBJ1-5; D uncertain. Trimming left V 3 bases short and J 7 bases short, with 16 bases between. CDR1 is KGHSH and CDR2 is LQKENI in the germline V gene. CDR3 length equals 15 residues. CDR3 protein: CASSPRGSMSQPQHF. The CDR3 coding sequence is TGTGCCAGCTCACCTCGAGGGTCCATGAGCCAGCCCCAGCATTTT. Together with reference TRBV18 and TRBJ1-5, the CDR3 gives the full variable domain: NAGVMQNPRHLVRRRGQEARLRCSPMKGHSHVYWYRQLPEEGLKFMVYLQKENIIDESGMPKERFSAEFPKEGPSILRIQQVVRGDSAAYFCASSPRGSMSQPQHFGDGTRLSIL.

This chain uses TRBV7-9 with TRBJ2-3; TRBD1 aligns across 10 bases. V lost 5 bases, J lost 6 bases, and 14 bases stayed unmatched. This CDR3 has 17 amino acids. Looked up from germline, CDR1 is SEHNR and CDR2 is FQNEAQ (reference sequence). CDR3 sequence reads: CASSPERVTGGRDTQYF. As DNA, the CDR3 is TGTGCCAGCAGCCCGGAACGTGTGACAGGGGGCAGGGATACGCAGTATTTT.

This chain connects TRBV7-9 to TRBJ1-5; no firm D call. The CDR3 covers 12 residues. V was shortened by 1 base and J by 14 bases, with 12 bases between the two germline ends. Germline CDR1 is SEHNR and CDR2 is FQNEAQ (reference sequence). CDR3 nucleotides: TGTGCCAGCAGCTTAGGTCCCGGCGGAAAGCATTTT. Its translation is CASSLGPGGKHF.

The genes are TRBV4-2 and TRBJ2-6, with no clear D. This CDR3 has 12 amino acids. V lost 8 bases to trimming and J lost 5 bases, with 7 bases between them. Per the germline V gene, CDR1 is LGHNA and CDR2 is YNFKEQ. CDR3 loop: CASAAWANVLTF. The CDR3 DNA sequence: TGTGCCAGCGCGGCCTGGGCCAACGTCCTGACTTTC.

The V call is TRBV19, the J call TRBJ1-5, with D unresolved. V was cut by 10 bases and J by 1 base, with 14 bases left in between. Germline CDR1 LNHDA, CDR2 SQIVND (reference sequence). The CDR3 is 14 residues long. As DNA, the CDR3 is TGTGCCACCGGGCATAGAGGGAGCAATCAGCCCCAGCATTTT. It specifies CATGHRGSNQPQHF.

The chain joins TRBV7-2 to TRBJ1-1, with D possibly matching TRBD1 (6 bases). Trimming cost V 10 bases and J 6 bases, with 18 bases left between them. In germline, CDR1 is SGHTA, CDR2 FQGNSA. CDR3 size: 13 residues. The CDR3 sequence: CATLQGFNSEAFF. For the CDR3, the DNA is TGTGCCACGCTACAGGGTTTTAACTCTGAAGCTTTCTTT.

This clonotype has just a few counts. This chain joins TRBV4-2 and TRBJ2-2, with 12 bases that match TRBD2. Germline trimming cut 1 base from V and 5 bases from J; bases unmatched to any gene: 8. Germline assignment: CDR1 LGHNA and CDR2 YNFKEQ. This CDR3 has 18 amino acids. The CDR3, as DNA: TGTGCCAGCAGCCAAGTTCTAGCGGGGGGGCTTGGGACCGGGGAGCTGTTTTTT. It is translated as CASSQVLAGGLGTGELFF.

The V and J genes are TRBV5-1 and TRBJ2-7; 8 bases are shared with TRBD1. The CDR3 contains 13 residues. Germline V gives CDR1 SGHRS, CDR2 YFSETQ. V was clipped by 7 bases and J by 2 bases; unmatched bases: 5. For the CDR3, the DNA is TGCGCCAGCGGGTCGACAGGGGCCTACGAGCAGTACTTC. This codes for CASGSTGAYEQYF.

This clonotype showed up just a few times. This chain uses TRBV18 with TRBJ2-5, with D possibly being TRBD2 (6 bases). The CDR3 runs 13 residues. CDR1 and CDR2 (germline): KGHSH, LQKENI. The V end was cut by 3 bases, the J end by 5 bases, with 10 bases between. The CDR3 is CASSPISGETQYF. In nucleotides, the CDR3 is TGTGCCAGCTCACCTATTAGCGGTGAGACCCAGTACTTC.

This clonotype came up many times. The rearrangement uses TRBV7-2 and TRBJ2-3; 10 bases map to TRBD2. Germline CDR1 and CDR2: SGHTA and FQGNSA. This CDR3 region has 13 residues. Trimming took 8 bases from V and 6 from J; bases not matched to a gene: 5. The chain's CDR3 is CASHSGGHDTQYF. CDR3 in DNA: TGTGCCAGCCATAGCGGGGGGCACGATACGCAGTATTTT.

This clonotype showed up many times. This chain connects TRBV5-1 to TRBJ1-4; a weak D match, TRBD1 (5 bases). Trimming removed 2 bases at V and 7 bases at J, with 18 bases between. From germline, CDR1 is SGHRS and CDR2 YFSETQ. The CDR3 consists of 16 residues. CDR3 bases: TGCGCCAGCAGCTTTGGGACGGTATCATCGGGTGAAAAACTGTTTTTT. This codes for CASSFGTVSSGEKLFF.